The 16 T cell receptor beta chains reported below all come from one sample, sequenced in a study of blood T cell repertoires in COVID-19. Only in-frame clones appear in the TCRdb table, and some are missing; sequencing was by immunoSEQ multiplex PCR. The table has some 170,000 clones, 87% seen once. The sample consisted of PBMCs or T cells enriched from blood (not recorded which). Receptor source: a human donor with acute COVID-19. The donor label of this sample is uncertain.

The rearrangement joins TRBV15 to TRBJ1-2; tentative D call: TRBD1 (5 bases). Per the germline V gene, CDR1 is LNHNV and CDR2 is YYDKDF (reference sequence). Trimming pared 5 bases from V and 5 bases from J, leaving 15 bases between. This CDR3 is 14 amino acids long. The CDR3 bases are TGTGCCACCAGCCTTGAAGAATCAGGGTATGGCTACACCTTC. This gives the protein CATSLEESGYGYTF.

The rearrangement links TRBV10-3 to TRBJ1-6; 12 bases are a match to TRBD1. V lost 6 bases and J lost 10; bases outside the gene matches: 7. The CDR3 sequence is 15 residues long. CDR1 is ENHRY and CDR2 is SYGVKD in the germline V gene. The CDR3 region is CAIRGGTGGESPLHF. CDR3 in DNA: TGTGCCATCAGGGGGGGGACAGGGGGCGAATCACCCCTCCACTTT.

The V gene is TRBV6-4, the J gene TRBJ2-2; maybe TRBD1 (5 bases). CDR1 MRHNA and CDR2 SNTAGT come from the germline V gene. Trimming stripped 0 bases from V and 7 bases from J, with 15 bases between. This CDR3 region has 16 residues. DNA for the CDR3: TGTGCCAGCAGTGACTCGTTTGTCAGGGCTGGCGGGGAGCTGTTTTTT. Amino acids: CASSDSFVRAGGELFF.

The chain carries TRBV5-1 and TRBJ1-2; tentatively, D is TRBD1 (6 bases). Germline V gene data show CDR1 as SGHRS and CDR2 as YFSETQ. The CDR3 sequence is 14 residues long. The germline V and J ends were trimmed by 4 bases and 8 bases, with 18 bases remaining between them. The CDR3 DNA is TGCGCCAGCAGCCGGACCGGGGGAGGGGGGGGCTACACCTTC. Translation: CASSRTGGGGGYTF.

The CDR3 here is CASSRDTFEQYF. The CDR3 DNA follows: TGTGCCAGCAGTCGGGACACCTTCGAGCAGTACTTC. The V gene is TRBV6-6, the J gene TRBJ2-7; possible D gene TRBD1, 6 bases. This CDR3 is 12 amino acids long. Germline lookup yields CDR1 MNHNY and CDR2 SVGAGI (reference sequence). The V end lost 5 bases, the J end lost 6 bases, and 11 bases lay between the germline ends.

V usage is TRBV5-6 and J usage is TRBJ2-3, with D perhaps TRBD2 (6 bases). This CDR3 comprises 15 residues. Per germline, CDR1 SGHDT and CDR2 YYEEEE. V was cut by 4 bases and J by 0 bases, with 12 bases left in between. The CDR3, as DNA: TGTGCCAGCAGCCCGGTCGGGGGAAGCACAGATACGCAGTATTTT. Translating gives CASSPVGGSTDTQYF.

In this sample, this clone turned up once. The chain combines TRBV3-1 (or the pseudogene TRBV3-2) with TRBJ1-2; the D gene is possibly TRBD1 (6 bases). The CDR3 extends over 16 amino acids. Trimming removed 1 base at V and 2 bases at J, with 14 bases between. Germline values: CDR1 LGHDT, CDR2 YNNKEL (reference sequence). CDR3 amino acids: CASSQVQDRLNYGYTF. The CDR3 DNA sequence: TGTGCCAGCAGCCAAGTCCAGGACAGATTAAACTATGGCTACACCTTC.

This chain joins TRBV2 and TRBJ2-1; 8 bases are a match to TRBD1. From germline, CDR1 is SNHLY and CDR2 FYNNEI. CDR3 length: 14 residues. V dropped 8 bases and J dropped 6; count of bases not matched to a gene: 9. The CDR3 reads CASLSAGTGNEQFF. DNA for the CDR3: TGTGCCAGCCTCAGCGCCGGGACAGGCAATGAGCAGTTCTTC.

The chain recombines TRBV19 with TRBJ1-1; 9 positions agree with TRBD1. Germline CDR1 reads LNHDA; CDR2 reads SQIVND (reference sequence). V lost 0 bases, J lost 12 bases, and 8 bases stayed unmatched. The CDR3 is 14 residues long. The CDR3 DNA reads TGTGCCAGTAGTATAGACCCCGGGACAGGGAATACTTTCTTT. This gives the protein CASSIDPGTGNTFF.

The rearrangement joins TRBV27 to TRBJ2-4, with D maybe TRBD1 (5 bases). CDR3 length: 16 residues. Trimming removed 2 bases at V and 1 base at J, with 12 bases between. The germline V gene encodes CDR1 MNHEY and CDR2 SMNVEV (reference sequence). CDR3 loop: CASSLGAGRAKNIQYF. DNA for the CDR3: TGTGCCAGCAGTTTAGGGGCAGGGCGGGCCAAAAACATTCAGTACTTC.

The chain links TRBV6-2 or TRBV6-3 to TRBJ2-7; D is unclear. The V end was cut by 2 bases, the J end by 2 bases, with 13 bases between. Per germline, CDR1 MNHEY and CDR2 SVGEGT. CDR3 length equals 15 residues. The CDR3 loop reads CASSYEQLITYEQYF. The CDR3 DNA is TGTGCCAGCAGTTACGAACAGCTGATTACCTACGAGCAGTACTTC.

This sequence joins TRBV10-1 and TRBJ2-3, with TRBD1 matching over 10 bases. The germline V gene encodes CDR1 WNHNN and CDR2 SYGVQD (reference sequence). CDR3 length equals 14 residues. J lost 3 bases, V lost 8 bases, and 5 bases had no gene match. The CDR3 is CASSDRGLTDTQYF. As DNA, the CDR3 is TGCGCCAGCTCTGACAGGGGGCTGACAGATACGCAGTATTTT.

This clone has a single count. This chain joins TRBV29-1 and TRBJ1-2; no definite D call. CDR3 length: 11 amino acids. Per the germline V gene, CDR1 is SQVTM and CDR2 is ANQGSEA. Trimming left V 3 bases short and J 8 bases short, with 10 bases between. CDR3 in DNA: TGCAGCGTTGATGAGGGAGAGGGCTACACCTTC. Amino acid sequence: CSVDEGEGYTF. Looking up the rest from reference TRBV29-1 and TRBJ1-2 gives the full variable domain: SAVISQKPSRDICQRGTSLTIQCQVDSQVTMMFWYRQQPGQSLTLIATANQGSEATYESGFVIDKFPISRPNLTFSTLTVSNMSPEDSSIYLCSVDEGEGYTFGSGTRLTVV.

The chain recombines TRBV5-1 with TRBJ1-4; perhaps TRBD1 as D (5 bases). The CDR3 spans 13 residues. Germline CDR1 SGHRS, CDR2 YFSETQ. Deletions cut 0 bases from V and 7 bases from J, with 7 bases between. The CDR3 coding sequence is TGCGCCAGCAGCTTGGGCCAGGGTGAAAAACTGTTTTTT. Translation gives CASSLGQGEKLFF.

This clone was recorded once. The chain recombines TRBV5-1 with TRBJ2-7; weak D call: TRBD2 (6 bases). Germline-derived CDR1 and CDR2 are SGHRS and YFSETQ. With 4 bases removed from V and 0 bases from J, the gap between germline ends came to 20 bases. This CDR3 spans 17 amino acids. The CDR3 region is CASSVGVSGGNSYEQYF. The CDR3 DNA reads as TGCGCCAGCAGCGTTGGAGTATCGGGCGGGAACTCCTACGAGCAGTACTTC.

This clone was recorded only once. The chain is built from TRBV5-1 and TRBJ1-2; 8 bases are a match to TRBD1. The CDR3 totals 15 residues. Losses at the gene ends were 3 bases for V and 4 bases for J; bases not matched to a gene: 8. Germline V CDR1 and CDR2: SGHRS, YFSETQ. CDR3: CASSSTGAFGYGYTF. DNA of the CDR3: TGCGCCAGCAGCTCGACAGGGGCGTTTGGCTATGGCTACACCTTC.